The entry that follows covers one T cell receptor (beta chain) sequence. Enrolment of Seattle patients took place during active infection, and they were followed longitudinally. The CDR3 length is 15 residues. The germline V gene has CDR1 MNHEY and CDR2 SVGAGI. Trimming took off 6 bases at V and 6 bases at J, with 18 bases between the two ends. These data come from a study of blood T cell repertoires in COVID-19. Libraries were prepared by immunoSEQ multiplex PCR; TCRdb keeps only in-frame clonotypes and omits some of them. Of tens of thousands of clones listed, 90% are singletons. Source material: peripheral blood. The chain recombines TRBV6-5 with TRBJ2-1, with D tentatively TRBD2 (6 bases). The receptor's source is a man between 18 and 35 years old with COVID-19, enrolled during active disease. The CDR3 nucleotides are TGTGCCAGCAGGGAGGGACTCTCCCTCCTCAATGAGCAGTTCTTC. It codes for CASREGLSLLNEQFF.